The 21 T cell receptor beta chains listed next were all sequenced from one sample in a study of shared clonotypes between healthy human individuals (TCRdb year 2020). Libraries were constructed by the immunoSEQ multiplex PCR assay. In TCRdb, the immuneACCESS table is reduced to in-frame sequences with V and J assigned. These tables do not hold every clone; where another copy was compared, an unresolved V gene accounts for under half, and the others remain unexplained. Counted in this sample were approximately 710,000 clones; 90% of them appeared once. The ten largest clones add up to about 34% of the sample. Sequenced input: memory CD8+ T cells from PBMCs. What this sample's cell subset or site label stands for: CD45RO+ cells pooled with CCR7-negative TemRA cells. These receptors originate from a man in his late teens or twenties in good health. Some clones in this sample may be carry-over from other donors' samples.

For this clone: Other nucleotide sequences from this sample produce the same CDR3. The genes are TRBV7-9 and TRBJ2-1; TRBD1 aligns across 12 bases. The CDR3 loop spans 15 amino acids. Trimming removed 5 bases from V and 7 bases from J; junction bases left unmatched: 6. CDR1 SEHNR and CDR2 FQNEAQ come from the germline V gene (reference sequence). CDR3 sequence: CASSLGQGARNEQFF. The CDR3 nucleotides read TGTGCCAGCAGCCTGGGACAGGGGGCGCGAAATGAGCAGTTCTTC.

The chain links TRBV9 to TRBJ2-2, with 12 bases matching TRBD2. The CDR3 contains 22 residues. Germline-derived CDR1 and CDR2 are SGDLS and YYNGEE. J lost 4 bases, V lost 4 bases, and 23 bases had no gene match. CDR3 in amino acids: CASSINPLTSGSSSSGTGELFF. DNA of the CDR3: TGTGCCAGCAGCATCAATCCGCTGACTAGCGGGAGTTCGAGTTCGGGCACCGGGGAGCTGTTTTTT.

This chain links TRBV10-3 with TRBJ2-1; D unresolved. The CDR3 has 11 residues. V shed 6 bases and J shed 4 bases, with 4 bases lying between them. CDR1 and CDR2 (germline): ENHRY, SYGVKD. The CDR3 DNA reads TGTGCCATCAGCGATTACAATGAGCAGTTCTTC. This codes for CAISDYNEQFF.

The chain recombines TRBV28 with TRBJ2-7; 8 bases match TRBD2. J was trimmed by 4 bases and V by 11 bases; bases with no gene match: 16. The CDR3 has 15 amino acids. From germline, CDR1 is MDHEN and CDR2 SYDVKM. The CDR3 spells CAVGDYDQRGYEQYF. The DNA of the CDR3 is TGTGCCGTCGGGGACTACGACCAGCGGGGGTACGAGCAGTACTTC.

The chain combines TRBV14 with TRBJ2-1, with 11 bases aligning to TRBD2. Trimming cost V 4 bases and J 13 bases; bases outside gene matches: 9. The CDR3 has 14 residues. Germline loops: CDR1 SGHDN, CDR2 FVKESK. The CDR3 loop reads CASSPLLAGGLQFF. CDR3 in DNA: TGTGCCAGCAGCCCCCTCTTAGCGGGAGGGCTCCAGTTCTTC.

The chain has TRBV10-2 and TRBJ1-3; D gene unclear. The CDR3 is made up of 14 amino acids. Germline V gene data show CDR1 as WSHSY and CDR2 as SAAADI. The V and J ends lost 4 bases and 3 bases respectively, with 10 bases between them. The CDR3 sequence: CASSAREDGNTIYF. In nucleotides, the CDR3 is TGCGCCAGCAGTGCAAGGGAGGATGGAAACACCATATATTTT.

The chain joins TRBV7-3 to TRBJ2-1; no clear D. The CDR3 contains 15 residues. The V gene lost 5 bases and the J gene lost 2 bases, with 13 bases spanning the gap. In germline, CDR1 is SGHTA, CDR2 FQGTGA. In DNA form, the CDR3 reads TGTGCCAGCAGCCAACCTAGGGCCCCCTACAATGAGCAGTTCTTC. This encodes CASSQPRAPYNEQFF.

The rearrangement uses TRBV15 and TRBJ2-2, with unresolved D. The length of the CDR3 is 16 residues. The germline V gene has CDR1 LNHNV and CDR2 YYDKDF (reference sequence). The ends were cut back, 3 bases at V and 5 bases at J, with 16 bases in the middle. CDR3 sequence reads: CATSRPGPSETGELFF. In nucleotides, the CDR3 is TGTGCCACCAGCAGGCCCGGGCCCTCCGAAACCGGGGAGCTGTTTTTT.

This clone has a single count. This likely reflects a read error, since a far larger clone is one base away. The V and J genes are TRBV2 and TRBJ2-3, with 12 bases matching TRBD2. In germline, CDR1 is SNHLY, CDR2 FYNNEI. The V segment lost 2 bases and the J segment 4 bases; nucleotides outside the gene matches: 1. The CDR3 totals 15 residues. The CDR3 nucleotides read TGTGCCAGCAGTGAACTAGCGGGAGGGTCAGATACGCAGTATTTT. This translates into CASSELAGGSDTQYF.

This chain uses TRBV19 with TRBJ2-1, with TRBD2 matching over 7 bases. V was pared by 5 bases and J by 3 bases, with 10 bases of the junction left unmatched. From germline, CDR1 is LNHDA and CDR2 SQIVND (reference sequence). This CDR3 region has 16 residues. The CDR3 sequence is CASSLFSGEGYNEQFF. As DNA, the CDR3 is TGTGCCAGTAGTCTCTTCTCCGGGGAGGGCTACAATGAGCAGTTCTTC.

The DNA for the CDR3 is TGTGCCAGCAGTCCGACGCGCGGGAGCTTAGCCTACGAGCAGTACTTC. Protein: CASSPTRGSLAYEQYF. The chain is built from TRBV11-2 and TRBJ2-7, with TRBD2 matching over 7 bases. Germline CDR1 SGHAT, CDR2 FQNNGV. The J segment lost 2 bases and the V segment lost 6 bases, leaving 13 bases of the junction unmatched. CDR3 length: 16 residues.

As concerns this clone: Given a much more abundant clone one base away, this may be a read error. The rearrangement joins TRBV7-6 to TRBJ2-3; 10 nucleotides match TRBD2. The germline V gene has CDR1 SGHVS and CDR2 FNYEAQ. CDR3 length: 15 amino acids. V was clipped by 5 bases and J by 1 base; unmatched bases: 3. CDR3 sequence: CASSRLAGRTDTQYF. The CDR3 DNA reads TGTGCCAGCAGCCGACTAGCGGGCCGCACAGATACGCAGTATTTT.

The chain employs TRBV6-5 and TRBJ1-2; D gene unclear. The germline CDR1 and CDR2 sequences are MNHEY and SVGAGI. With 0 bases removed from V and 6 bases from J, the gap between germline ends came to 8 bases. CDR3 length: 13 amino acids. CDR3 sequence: CASSYSRQNGYTF. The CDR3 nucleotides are TGTGCCAGCAGTTACTCGAGGCAGAATGGCTACACCTTC.

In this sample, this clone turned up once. CDR3 loop: CASKQGMNTEAFF. For the CDR3, the DNA is TGTGCCAGCAAACAGGGGATGAACACTGAAGCTTTCTTT. This chain connects TRBV6-4 to TRBJ1-1; 7 positions agree with TRBD1. This CDR3 is 13 amino acids long. Germline V gene data show CDR1 as MRHNA and CDR2 as SNTAGT. Trimming removed 7 bases from V and 0 bases from J; junction bases left unmatched: 2.

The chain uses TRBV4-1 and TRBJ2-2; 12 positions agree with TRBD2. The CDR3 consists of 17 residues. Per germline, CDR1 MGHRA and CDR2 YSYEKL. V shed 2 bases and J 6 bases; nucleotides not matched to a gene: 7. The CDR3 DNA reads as TGCGCCAGCAGCCAACGACTAGCGGGAGAGGTGGCCGGGGAGCTGTTTTTT. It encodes CASSQRLAGEVAGELFF.

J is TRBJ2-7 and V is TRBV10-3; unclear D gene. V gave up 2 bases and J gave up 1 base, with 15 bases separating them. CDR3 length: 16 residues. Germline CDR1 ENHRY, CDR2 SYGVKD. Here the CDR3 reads CAISEGRPANSYEQYF. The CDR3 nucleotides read TGTGCCATCAGTGAGGGGCGGCCAGCGAATTCCTACGAGCAGTACTTC.

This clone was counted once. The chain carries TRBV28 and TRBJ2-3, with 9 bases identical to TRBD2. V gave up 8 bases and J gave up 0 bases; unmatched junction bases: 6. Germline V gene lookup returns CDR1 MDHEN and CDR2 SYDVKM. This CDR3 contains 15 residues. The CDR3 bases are TGTGCCAGCGGCCGGCGGGGGGGAAGCACAGATACGCAGTATTTT. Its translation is CASGRRGGSTDTQYF.

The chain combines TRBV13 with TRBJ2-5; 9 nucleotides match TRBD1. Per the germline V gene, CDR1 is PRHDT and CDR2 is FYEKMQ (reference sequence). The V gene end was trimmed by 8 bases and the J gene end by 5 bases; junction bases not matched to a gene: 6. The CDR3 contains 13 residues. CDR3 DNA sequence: TGTGCCAGCTCGGGACAGGGAAGGGAGACCCAGTACTTC. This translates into CASSGQGRETQYF.

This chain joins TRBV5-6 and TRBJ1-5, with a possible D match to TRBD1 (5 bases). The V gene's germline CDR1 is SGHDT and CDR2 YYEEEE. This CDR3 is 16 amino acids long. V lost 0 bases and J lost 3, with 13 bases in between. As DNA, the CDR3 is TGTGCCAGCAGCTTGGCTTCGGCGGGGGACAATCAGCCCCAGCATTTT. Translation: CASSLASAGDNQPQHF.

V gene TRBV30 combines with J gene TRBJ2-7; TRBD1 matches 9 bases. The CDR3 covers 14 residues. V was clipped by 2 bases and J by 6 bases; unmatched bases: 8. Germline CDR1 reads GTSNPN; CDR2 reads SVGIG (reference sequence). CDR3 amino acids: CAWSLGDRVVEQYF. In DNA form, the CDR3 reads TGTGCCTGGAGTTTAGGGGACAGGGTCGTCGAGCAGTACTTC.

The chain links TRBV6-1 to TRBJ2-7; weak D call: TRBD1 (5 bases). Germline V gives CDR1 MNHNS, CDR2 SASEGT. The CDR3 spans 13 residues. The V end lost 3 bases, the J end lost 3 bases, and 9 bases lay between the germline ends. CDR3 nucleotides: TGTGCCAGCAGTGACCGACAGAACTACGAGCAGTACTTC. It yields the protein CASSDRQNYEQYF.